This entry features one T cell receptor beta chain sequence. This specimen comes from a study of blood T cell repertoires in COVID-19. About the research overall: Cohort 3 donors were reported recovered after two negative PCRs, clearance, or symptom resolution. The United States, Italy and Spain provided the acute and convalescent COVID-19 samples.

Trimming left V 7 bases short and J 0 bases short, with 13 bases between. The V gene's germline CDR1 is ENHRY and CDR2 SYGVKD. This CDR3 region has 15 residues. Measured with immunoSEQ multiplex PCR; TCRdb has only the in-frame clones, and not every one. This sample yields fewer than 200,000 clones, of which around 79% are seen a single time; around 19% belongs to the top ten. Participants came from about 24 US areas, aged roughly 18 to 89 years. Participant-given clinical history determined each cohort assignment. The specimen was PBMCs or T cells enriched from blood (not recorded which). This receptor was identified in a woman aged 70-85 years in a cohort exposed to, infected with or recovered from COVID-19 (not recorded which). The V and J genes are TRBV10-3 and TRBJ2-1; possibly TRBD1 for D (5 bases). The CDR3 DNA reads as TGTGCCATCACTGCACAGGTGAGCTCCTACAATGAGCAGTTCTTC. It translates to CAITAQVSSYNEQFF.